Presented here are 25 T cell receptor beta chains from one specimen sequenced in a study of neurological immune-mediated disorders. TCRdb ran MiXCR on the 5' RACE reads and lists one entry per CDR3 protein. The sample has fewer than 35,000 distinct CDR3 sequences, about 3.5% seen once. The source material was PBMCs. The receptors were gathered from a woman younger than 45 with multiple sclerosis.

By share, this clonotype ranks as medium-sized. The chain links TRBV27 to TRBJ2-2; unclear D gene. Germline CDR1 MNHEY, CDR2 SMNVEV (reference sequence). The CDR3 length is 12 residues. Trimming removed 6 bases from V and 7 bases from J, with 9 bases in between. The CDR3 bases are TGTGCCAGCAGCCCCCTAGGCGGGGAGCTGTTTTTT. It translates to CASSPLGGELFF.

This clonotype was detected many times. In DNA, the CDR3 is TGTGCCAGCAGCTTCGCGGGGAGGGGGACAAGCGCTTTCTTT. The encoded protein is CASSFAGRGTSAFF. The J gene is TRBJ1-1, the V gene TRBV7-8; D possibly corresponds to TRBD1 (6 bases). CDR1 and CDR2 from the germline V gene are SGHVS and FQNEAQ. V dropped 3 bases and J dropped 11 bases, with 19 bases sitting between them. The CDR3 loop spans 14 amino acids.

The table lists this clonotype with many counts. J is TRBJ2-7 and V is TRBV7-6, with TRBD2 identical over 9 bases. The CDR3 extends over 15 amino acids. The V segment lost 4 bases and the J segment 2 bases; nucleotides outside the gene matches: 6. Looked up from germline, CDR1 is SGHVS and CDR2 is FNYEAQ. CDR3 amino acids: CASSSTSGPAYEQYF. CDR3 nucleotide sequence: TGTGCCAGCAGCTCGACTAGCGGTCCCGCCTACGAGCAGTACTTC. Complete variable domain (other parts from reference TRBV7-6 and TRBJ2-7): GAGVSQSPRYKVTKRGQDVALRCDPISGHVSLYWYRQALGQGPEFLTYFNYEAQQDKSGLPNDRFSAERPEGSISTLTIQRTEQRDSAMYRCASSSTSGPAYEQYFGPGTRLTVT.

This clonotype was observed many times. The chain combines TRBV9 with TRBJ2-2, with D uncertain. Germline lookup yields CDR1 SGDLS and CDR2 YYNGEE. V lost 0 bases to trimming and J lost 7 bases, with 4 bases between them. The CDR3 consists of 12 residues. DNA for the CDR3: TGTGCCAGCAGCGTAGTGAACGGGGAGCTGTTTTTT. Translating gives CASSVVNGELFF.

There are many counts of this clonotype. This chain's CDR3 is CASSLDGHGNQPQHF. The CDR3 region has the DNA TGTGCCAGCAGCTTAGATGGACACGGCAATCAGCCCCAGCATTTT. V is TRBV7-2 and J is TRBJ1-5, with D possibly TRBD1 on 5 matching bases. CDR3 length: 15 residues. CDR1 is SGHTA, CDR2 FQGNSA, per germline. V was trimmed by 1 base and J by 2 bases, leaving 9 bases between them.

This clonotype was counted ten times or more. This rearrangement joins TRBV12-3 or TRBV12-4 to TRBJ2-4; the D is unclear. This CDR3 comprises 16 residues. V was cut by 2 bases and J by 1 base, with 12 bases left in between. The CDR3 reads CASSLKTWAAKNIQYF. The CDR3 DNA follows: TGTGCCAGCAGTTTAAAGACTTGGGCGGCCAAAAACATTCAGTACTTC.

Ten or more counts support this clonotype. The V gene is TRBV4-1, the J gene TRBJ1-1; D is possibly TRBD1 (6 bases). V was clipped by 4 bases and J by 4 bases, with 10 bases between them. The CDR3 consists of 13 residues. The germline CDR1 and CDR2 sequences are MGHRA and YSYEKL. The CDR3: CASSRGASTEAFF. In DNA form, the CDR3 reads TGCGCCAGCAGCCGGGGGGCTAGCACTGAAGCTTTCTTT.

This clonotype was recorded many times. The chain joins TRBV11-3 to TRBJ2-7; perhaps TRBD1 as D (5 bases). This CDR3 is built from 12 residues. With 5 bases removed from V and 5 bases from J, the gap between germline ends came to 10 bases. The V gene's germline CDR1 is SGHNT and CDR2 YENEEA. CDR3 sequence reads: CASSIWGNEQYF. CDR3 bases: TGTGCCAGCAGCATTTGGGGCAACGAGCAGTACTTC.

Worth noting for this clonotype: This sequence may be a read error, since a much larger clone differs from it by one base. The J gene is TRBJ1-5, the V gene TRBV20-1, with a weak D call TRBD1 (5 bases). From germline, CDR1 is DFQATT and CDR2 SNEGSKA (reference sequence). This CDR3 comprises 12 residues. This CDR3 is CSASGGSQPQNF. As DNA, the CDR3 is TGCAGTGCTAGTGGGGGGTCTCAGCCCCAGAATTTT.

Turning to this clonotype: This may come from a read error, since a much larger clone is one base off. This rearrangement joins TRBV7-2 to TRBJ1-2; D ambiguous. The V end was cut by 5 bases, the J end by 7 bases, with 11 bases between. Germline V gene lookup returns CDR1 SGHTA and CDR2 FQGNSA. This CDR3 is built from 12 residues. This CDR3 is CASSKKGSGYTF. Written as DNA, the CDR3 is TGTGCCAGCAGCAAAAAGGGCAGTGGCTACACCTTC.

This clonotype was counted between two and nine times. This may be a read error: a much more frequent sequence differs by one nucleotide. This chain uses TRBV5-5 with TRBJ1-3; TRBD1 matches 7 bases. The CDR3 runs 14 residues. From germline, CDR1 is SGHKS and CDR2 YYEKEE (reference sequence). The CDR3 coding sequence is TGTGCCAGCAGTTCACAGGGGTCCGGAAAAACCATATATTTT. Protein product: CASSSQGSGKTIYF.

This clonotype was detected many times. V is TRBV5-1 and J is TRBJ2-7; D may be TRBD1 or TRBD2 (5 bases each). Germline CDR1 and CDR2: SGHRS and YFSETQ. The CDR3 is 15 residues long. V was trimmed by 3 bases and J by 3 bases, leaving 16 bases between them. In DNA, the CDR3 is TGCGCCAGCAGCTCAGGACACAACGGGGTCTACGAGCAGTACTTC. As protein: CASSSGHNGVYEQYF.

This clonotype showed up many times. A much more abundant neighbour one base away suggests this may be a read error. The rearrangement links TRBV5-1 to TRBJ2-2, with no clear D. The germline V and J ends were trimmed by 4 bases and 3 bases, with 10 bases remaining between them. CDR3 length: 14 amino acids. Germline V gene sequence: CDR1 SGHRS, CDR2 YFSETQ. The DNA of the CDR3 is TGCGCCAGCAGCCCGGGCAGATACACCGGGGAGCTGTTTTTT. This codes for CASSPGRYTGELFF. The entire variable domain, with the rest obtained from reference TRBV5-1 and TRBJ2-2, is as follows: KAGVTQTPRYLIKTRGQQVTLSCSPISGHRSVSWYQQTPGQGLQFLFEYFSETQRNKGNFPGRFSGRQFSNSRSEMNVSTLELGDSALYLCASSPGRYTGELFFGEGSRLTVL.

This clonotype was counted many times. This CDR3 is CASRRAGASYNEQFF. The CDR3, as DNA: TGTGCCAGTCGGAGGGCGGGAGCCTCCTACAATGAGCAGTTCTTC. V gene TRBV12-3 or TRBV12-4 combines with J gene TRBJ2-1; 7 nucleotides align to TRBD2. The CDR3 totals 15 residues. The J segment lost 0 bases and the V segment lost 9 bases, leaving 8 bases of the junction unmatched.

This clonotype has more than one count but fewer than ten. This rearrangement joins TRBV3-1 to TRBJ2-1; D is possibly TRBD2 (6 bases). Germline assignment: CDR1 LGHDT and CDR2 YNNKEL (reference sequence). Trimming shortened V by 4 bases and J by 7 bases, and 23 bases separated the two germline ends. The CDR3 runs 17 residues. CDR3: CASSRRFGTGVENEQFF. The CDR3, as DNA: TGTGCCAGCAGCCGGAGATTCGGGACTGGGGTGGAAAATGAGCAGTTCTTC.

This clonotype showed up many times. The genes are TRBV12-3 or TRBV12-4 and TRBJ1-2; 7 bases are shared with TRBD1. With V trimmed by 4 bases and J by 4 bases, 6 bases remained unmatched. The CDR3 runs 14 residues. The CDR3 DNA is TGTGCCAGCAGTTCCCGACAGGGTAGCTATGGCTACACCTTC. Protein product: CASSSRQGSYGYTF.

This clonotype was found many times. The V gene is TRBV5-5, the J gene TRBJ2-4; possibly TRBD1 for D (5 bases). CDR3 size: 15 residues. CDR1 SGHKS and CDR2 YYEKEE come from the germline V gene (reference sequence). V gave up 1 base and J gave up 0 bases, with 8 bases separating them. CDR3: CASSLMTVAKNIQYF. In DNA form, the CDR3 reads TGTGCCAGCAGCTTGATGACAGTAGCCAAAAACATTCAGTACTTC.

This clonotype was found many times. A much larger clone is a single base away; this may be a read error. V usage is TRBV12-3 or TRBV12-4 and J usage is TRBJ1-5, with D unresolved. This CDR3 region has 13 residues. V lost 3 bases and J 7 bases, leaving 10 bases between the germline ends. Here the CDR3 DNA reads TGTGCCAGCAGTTTGAAGGTGGAACAGCCCCAGCATTTT. This encodes CASSLKVEQPQHF.

The CDR3 loop reads CASSFGREETQYF. The CDR3 DNA follows: TGTGCCAGCAGTTTCGGGAGGGAAGAGACCCAGTACTTC. V and J are TRBV12-3 or TRBV12-4 and TRBJ2-5; 8 nucleotides line up with TRBD2. V dropped 3 bases and J dropped 3; count of bases not matched to a gene: 0. CDR3 length equals 13 residues.

This clonotype has ten or more counts. This chain connects TRBV5-1 to TRBJ2-7; 9 nucleotides line up with TRBD1. The CDR3 is 18 residues long. With 4 bases clipped from V and 3 bases from J, the junction kept 17 bases outside the gene matches. Germline lookup yields CDR1 SGHRS and CDR2 YFSETQ. CDR3 bases: TGCGCCAGCAGCCCGAGACCGGGACAGGGCCTATCTAGCTACGAGCAGTACTTC. Translated, it gives CASSPRPGQGLSSYEQYF.

This clonotype was detected many times. The rearrangement links TRBV20-1 to TRBJ1-2; D gene ambiguous. The CDR3 runs 17 residues. Between the trimmed V and J ends, which lost 0 bases and 4 bases, there was a span of 21 bases. Germline V CDR1 and CDR2: DFQATT, SNEGSKA (reference sequence). In nucleotides, the CDR3 is TGCAGTGCTAGAGACGGAATGTGGAGCAAATCGACCTATGGCTACACCTTC. Its protein is CSARDGMWSKSTYGYTF.

This clonotype was seen ten or more times. This CDR3 is CSATNRGATYEQYF. CDR3 DNA: TGCAGTGCTACCAATAGAGGAGCGACCTACGAGCAGTACTTC. The chain employs TRBV20-1 and TRBJ2-7; D unresolved. The CDR3 runs to 14 residues. Germline V gene sequence: CDR1 DFQATT, CDR2 SNEGSKA (reference sequence). V was clipped by 4 bases and J by 2 bases, with 15 bases between them.

This clonotype was recorded many times. V and J are TRBV5-1 and TRBJ2-3; TRBD2 matches 7 bases. CDR3 length equals 15 residues. Trimming took 3 bases from V and 5 from J; bases not matched to a gene: 9. The V gene's germline CDR1 is SGHRS and CDR2 YFSETQ. Here the CDR3 reads CASSSGRAGEDTQYF. The CDR3 nucleotides are TGCGCCAGCAGCTCGGGTAGGGCGGGGGAAGATACGCAGTATTTT.

This clonotype was counted many times. This sequence joins TRBV12-3 or TRBV12-4 and TRBJ2-5; D gene ambiguous. The CDR3 is 15 amino acids. Trimming pared 1 base from V and 1 base from J, leaving 10 bases between. CDR3 sequence reads: CASSLDRTTQETQYF. The DNA for the CDR3 is TGTGCCAGCAGTTTAGACAGAACCACCCAAGAGACCCAGTACTTC.

In this sample, this clonotype turned up many times. The chain couples TRBV7-2 to TRBJ2-2; D might be TRBD2 (6 bases). There are 17 residues in the CDR3. Trimming pared 5 bases from V and 2 bases from J, leaving 18 bases between. Germline V gene sequence: CDR1 SGHTA, CDR2 FQGNSA. In DNA, the CDR3 is TGTGCCAGCAGCCCCCGGGGAGGAAGGGCAAACACCGGGGAGCTGTTTTTT. As protein: CASSPRGGRANTGELFF.